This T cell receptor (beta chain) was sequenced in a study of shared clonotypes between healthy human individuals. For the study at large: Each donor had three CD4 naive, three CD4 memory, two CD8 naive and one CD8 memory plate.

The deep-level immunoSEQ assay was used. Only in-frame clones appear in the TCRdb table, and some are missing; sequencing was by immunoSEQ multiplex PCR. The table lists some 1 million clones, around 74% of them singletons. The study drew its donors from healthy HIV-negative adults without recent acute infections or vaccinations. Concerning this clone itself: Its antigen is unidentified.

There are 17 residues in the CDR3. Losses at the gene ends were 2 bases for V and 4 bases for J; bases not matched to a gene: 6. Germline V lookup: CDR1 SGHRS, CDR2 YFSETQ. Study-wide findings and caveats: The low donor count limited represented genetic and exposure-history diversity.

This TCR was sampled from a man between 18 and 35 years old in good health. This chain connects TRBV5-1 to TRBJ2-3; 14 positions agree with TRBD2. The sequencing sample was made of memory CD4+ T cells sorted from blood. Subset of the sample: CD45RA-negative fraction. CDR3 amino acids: CASSLLGLAGGSDTQYF. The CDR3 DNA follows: TGCGCCAGCAGCTTACTAGGACTAGCGGGAGGATCAGATACGCAGTATTTT.